This T cell receptor beta chain emerged from a study of cytotoxic CD8 clonotypes in ibrutinib-treated CLL. Concerning this clone itself: No antigen is known for it.

Points from the study as a whole: Baseline clonality was higher than in age-matched healthy donors and moved in step with circulating CD8+ T-cell counts.

This table comes from immunoSEQ multiplex PCR, and its TCRdb copy is limited to in-frame clones, with some not included. The sample contains roughly 60,000 clones, about 72% of which appear only once. The sample consisted of PBMCs, taken after 12 months of ibrutinib treatment. This receptor was taken from a human donor with chronic lymphocytic leukemia.

The CDR3 sequence is CASSYERTSGSRRKETQYF. The DNA of the CDR3 is TGTGCCAGCAGTTACGAAAGAACCTCAGGGAGTCGGCGAAAGGAGACCCAGTACTTC. The rearrangement joins TRBV28 to TRBJ2-5; the D call may be TRBD1 or TRBD2 (5 bases each). The CDR3 extends over 19 amino acids. Trimming cost V 4 bases and J 5 bases, with 29 bases left between them. Germline V gene data show CDR1 as MDHEN and CDR2 as SYDVKM.